Presented here are 12 T cell receptor beta chains from one specimen sequenced in a study of Graves' ophthalmopathy and Graves' hyperthyroidism. From RNA, the CDR3 regions of TCR beta chains were amplified and sequenced. HTBI primers were used in a first-round RT-PCR, which preceded a second-round multiplex PCR. TCRdb analysed the multiplex PCR reads with MiXCR anew, one entry per CDR3 protein. The data show 1 million to 1.3 million distinct CDR3 sequences, roughly 35% seen once. What was sequenced was peripheral blood or thyroid tissue (not recorded which). The receptor source for this set is an adult man with Graves' hyperthyroidism.

This clonotype has a single count. The chain uses TRBV25-1 and TRBJ1-1; no clear D gene. Looked up from germline, CDR1 is MGHDK and CDR2 is SYGVNS. Trimming removed 3 bases from V and 7 bases from J, with 12 bases in between. This CDR3 comprises 13 residues. The CDR3 DNA sequence: TGTGCCAGCAGTGAGGGGAGGGCTAATGAAGCTTTCTTT. It specifies CASSEGRANEAFF. The entire variable domain, with the rest obtained from reference TRBV25-1 and TRBJ1-1, is as follows: EADIYQTPRYLVIGTGKKITLECSQTMGHDKMYWYQQDPGMELHLIHYSYGVNSTEKGDLSSESTVSRIRTEHFPLTLESARPSHTSQYLCASSEGRANEAFFGQGTRLTVV.

As regards this clonotype: It is likely a read error, because the conserved phenylalanine at the end of the CDR3 is missing. Because the CDR3's place on the DNA is in doubt, the DNA is left out and the CDR3 is given as listed by TCRdb. This chain joins TRBV6-4 and TRBJ1-2; the table's TRBD1 call for D was not verified on the DNA. The length of the CDR3 is 17 amino acids, counting both ends. In germline, CDR1 is MRHNA, CDR2 SNTAGT. CDR3 amino acids: CASRYRRLISITMATQS.

This clonotype occurred many times. V usage is TRBV20-1 and J usage is TRBJ2-7; either TRBD1 or TRBD2 may fit D (5 bases each). V dropped 6 bases and J dropped 4 bases, with 13 bases sitting between them. The CDR3 covers 12 residues. CDR1 and CDR2 from the germline V gene are DFQATT and SNEGSKA (reference sequence). CDR3 sequence: CSAGPLGYEQYF. In DNA form, the CDR3 reads TGCAGTGCGGGACCCCTCGGGTACGAGCAGTACTTC.

Details on this clonotype: The junction differs from germline at one of its ends, possibly a read error. This sequence joins TRBV11-2 and TRBJ1-1; D is possibly TRBD1 (6 bases). The CDR3 has 14 residues. From germline, CDR1 is SGHAT and CDR2 FQNNGV. CDR3 nucleotide sequence: TGTGCCGGCAGCCTAGGGGGTTTGGGGACCGAAGCTTTCTTT. It specifies CAGSLGGLGTEAFF.

The chain carries TRBV12-3 or TRBV12-4 and TRBJ2-6, with a weak D call TRBD1 (6 bases). The ends were cut back, 6 bases at V and 3 bases at J, with 21 bases in the middle. The CDR3 consists of 18 residues. CDR3 region: CASSQDSLWGFGANVLTF. Written as DNA, the CDR3 is TGTGCCAGCAGCCAGGACAGTTTATGGGGGTTTGGGGCCAACGTCCTGACTTTC.

This chain links TRBV2 with TRBJ1-4; 10 nucleotides match TRBD1. Germline V lookup: CDR1 SNHLY, CDR2 FYNNEI. V was clipped by 6 bases and J by 5 bases; unmatched bases: 6. The CDR3 is 15 amino acids. Written as DNA, the CDR3 is TGTGCCAGCAGAATCCGGGGACAGGGGAATGAAAAACTGTTTTTT. It specifies CASRIRGQGNEKLFF.

Comments on this clonotype: Being one base from a much bigger clone, this may be a read error. The CDR3 end shows no conserved phenylalanine or tryptophan, and so a read error is likely. V is TRBV7-3 and J is TRBJ2-5; weak D call: TRBD2 (7 bases). Germline CDR1 reads SGHTA; CDR2 reads FQGTGA. Trimming cost V 4 bases and J 8 bases, with 20 bases left between them. This CDR3 is built from 15 residues. This chain's CDR3 is CASSYRGGDKETQYS. The DNA of the CDR3 is TGTGCCAGCAGCTATCGCGGGGGCGATAAGGAAACCCAGTACTCC.

On this clonotype itself: A much larger clone differs by one base, so this may be a read error. V gene TRBV7-9 combines with J gene TRBJ2-2, with unresolved D. Germline CDR1 reads SEHNR; CDR2 reads FQNEAQ (reference sequence). This CDR3 has 13 amino acids. The CDR3 protein is CAISLKKVGELFF. Written as DNA, the CDR3 is TGTGCCATCAGCTTAAAAAAGGTCGGGGAGCTGTTTTTT.

About this clonotype itself: Possible read error: a much larger clone is one base away. The final CDR3 position lacks the conserved phenylalanine or tryptophan, pointing to a likely read error. The rearrangement joins TRBV11-2 to TRBJ2-7, with 8 bases fitting TRBD1. Losses at the gene ends were 3 bases for V and 4 bases for J; bases not matched to a gene: 5. The germline V gene encodes CDR1 SGHAT and CDR2 FQNNGV. CDR3 length: 14 residues. The CDR3 nucleotides are TGTGCCAGCAGCTTCCGGGACAGGCCATACGAGCAGTACTCC. Translated: CASSFRDRPYEQYS.

This clonotype was counted at least ten times. The genes are TRBV7-9 and TRBJ2-5; D is undetermined. Trimming shortened V by 5 bases and J by 2 bases, and 18 bases separated the two germline ends. The CDR3 is 16 residues long. Germline V gene sequence: CDR1 SEHNR, CDR2 FQNEAQ (reference sequence). CDR3 residues: CASSPRRWSRQETQYF. In DNA, the CDR3 is TGTGCCAGCAGCCCAAGACGATGGTCGCGACAAGAGACCCAGTACTTC.

This sequence joins TRBV12-3 or TRBV12-4 and TRBJ1-5; no definite D call. The CDR3 has 13 residues. The germline V and J ends were trimmed by 3 bases and 6 bases, with 9 bases remaining between them. The CDR3 protein is CASSFNLGQPQHF. CDR3 nucleotide sequence: TGTGCCAGCAGTTTTAACTTGGGTCAGCCCCAGCATTTT.

This clonotype was observed at least ten times. This sequence joins TRBV12-3 or TRBV12-4 and TRBJ1-2; D is unresolved. The CDR3 length is 15 residues. V was cut by 5 bases and J by 7 bases, with 20 bases left in between. The CDR3 DNA is TGTGCCAGCAGTCAACCGGGCCCTGGGAATAGTGGCTACACCTTC. As protein: CASSQPGPGNSGYTF.